A selection of T cell receptor beta chains follows, all from one sample in a study of blood T cell repertoires in COVID-19. TCRdb's copy holds only in-frame clones and misses some; the assay was immunoSEQ multiplex PCR. Seen here are some 240,000 clones, around nine tenths observed once, and the top ten hold 0.82%. The sample was peripheral blood. The receptors originated from a man aged 55 to 69 with COVID-19, enrolled during active disease. Both conserved end residues are part of each CDR3. D genes are given only for firm matches. Only some rows state a clone size, as once, few, many or a class for expanded clones.

-	TRBV19	-	TRBJ2-1	TGTGCCAGTAGTAGCCGATACCGGGACAACTCCTACAATGAGCAGTTCTTC	CASSSRYRDNSYNEQFF
-	TRBV5-6	-	TRBJ2-1	TGTGCCAGCAGCCCCACCATGGGGGGGCTGGGCACCTACAATGAGCAGTTCTTC	CASSPTMGGLGTYNEQFF
TRBD1	TRBV10-1	-	TRBJ1-2	TGCGCCAGCAGTGGGGACAGTAACTATGGCTACACCTTC	CASSGDSNYGYTF
TRBD2	TRBV2	-	TRBJ2-3	TGTGCCAGCAACCTAGCGGGAACCACAGATACGCAGTATTTT	CASNLAGTTDTQYF
-	TRBV18	-	TRBJ1-4	TGTGCCAGCTCACTCGTAACCACCGGGAGATGGGATGAAAAACTGTTTTTT	CASSLVTTGRWDEKLFF
TRBD1	TRBV27	-	TRBJ1-5	TGTGCCAGCAGTTGCCGGGACAGGCCACAGACTAATCAGCCCCAGCATTTT	CASSCRDRPQTNQPQHF
-	TRBV7-3	once	TRBJ2-5	TGTGCCAGCAGCCCAAGCGGGTCTGAAGAGACCCAGTACTTC	CASSPSGSEETQYF
-	TRBV3-1/TRBV3-2	-	TRBJ1-1	TGTGCCAGCAGCCAACCGAGTGGGAGTGCTTTCTTT	CASSQPSGSAFF
TRBD1	TRBV27	-	TRBJ1-5	TGTGCCAGCAGCGACAGGGGGCTCCTTAGCAATCAGCCCCAGCATTTT	CASSDRGLLSNQPQHF
-	TRBV4-3	-	TRBJ1-6	TGCGCCAGCAGCCAAGCCGGCACAGGGTGGTCCTATAATTCACCCCTCCACTTT	CASSQAGTGWSYNSPLHF
-	TRBV5-4	-	TRBJ2-1	TGTGCCAGCAGCTTGGGACAGTGGAGTCAGTTCTTC	CASSLGQWSQFF
-	TRBV29-1	-	TRBJ2-7	TGCAGCGTTCGGGACATACTATTCGAGCAGTACTTC	CSVRDILFEQYF
-	TRBV27	-	TRBJ2-1	TGTGCCAGCAGTTTACGGTCTTTGCGGTTTGGCTCCTACAATGAGCAGTTCTTC	CASSLRSLRFGSYNEQFF
-	TRBV30	-	TRBJ2-5	TGTGCCTGGTCACTCCTAAACCAAGAGACCCAGTACTTC	CAWSLLNQETQYF
-	TRBV19	-	TRBJ1-1	TGTGCCAGTAAAAATAGGGGTAAAGAGTTTATGAACACTGAAGCTTTCTTT	CASKNRGKEFMNTEAFF
-	TRBV6-5	-	TRBJ1-6	TGTGCCAGCGGGGCACAGCTTACCTATAATTCACCCCTCCACTTT	CASGAQLTYNSPLHF
-	TRBV29-1	-	TRBJ2-4	TGCAGCGTTGTCACGGCTGCGGGAAACATTCAGTACTTC	CSVVTAAGNIQYF
TRBD1	TRBV28	-	TRBJ1-1	TGTGCCAGCAGTAAGACAGGGCTGGTTATGGACACTGAAGCTTTCTTT	CASSKTGLVMDTEAFF
TRBD1	TRBV6-1	-	TRBJ2-7	TGTGCCAGCAGTGATGGGACAGGAACAATTTACGAGCAGTACTTC	CASSDGTGTIYEQYF
-	TRBV27	-	TRBJ1-4	TGTGCCAGCAGTTTATACGCCGGGGGAGGGGAAAAACTGTTTTTT	CASSLYAGGGEKLFF
-	TRBV28	-	TRBJ1-5	TGTGCCAGTACCCTTATTGCGGGTCAGCCCCAGCATTTT	CASTLIAGQPQHF
TRBD2	TRBV2	-	TRBJ2-2	TGTGCCACCACCTCCGGGGGGGGGCAGGCCGGGGAGCTGTTTTTT	CATTSGGGQAGELFF
-	TRBV7-8	-	TRBJ2-7	TGTGCCAGCAGCTTAGACGGCTCCTACGAGCAGTACTTC	CASSLDGSYEQYF
-	TRBV6-4	-	TRBJ1-2	TGTGCCAGCAGTGACTCGCGGGGGTTGGGCTACACCTTC	CASSDSRGLGYTF
TRBD1	TRBV6-5	-	TRBJ2-7	TGTGCCAGCACCCAAAGCAGGGGGCGCGCCGAGCAGTACTTC	CASTQSRGRAEQYF